The clone carrying this T cell receptor (beta chain) appeared a single time. This sample is part of a study of shared clonotypes between healthy human individuals. The CDR3 is 16 residues long. The germline CDR1 and CDR2 sequences are MDHEN and SYDVKM. J lost 4 bases, V lost 3 bases, and 12 bases had no gene match. Data came from immunoSEQ multiplex PCR; TCRdb stores just in-frame clones and leaves some out. The sample includes roughly 2.5 million clones, just over 90% of them seen just once. The rearrangement links TRBV28 to TRBJ2-7; 7 bases match TRBD1. The sequenced sample consisted of naive CD4+ T cells sorted from blood. The subset was: CD45RA+ positively selected. This TCR was recovered from a man aged 18-30 years in good health. The CDR3 loop is CASSLPPGQTIYEQYF. The CDR3 DNA sequence: TGTGCCAGCAGTTTGCCACCGGGACAGACTATTTACGAGCAGTACTTC.